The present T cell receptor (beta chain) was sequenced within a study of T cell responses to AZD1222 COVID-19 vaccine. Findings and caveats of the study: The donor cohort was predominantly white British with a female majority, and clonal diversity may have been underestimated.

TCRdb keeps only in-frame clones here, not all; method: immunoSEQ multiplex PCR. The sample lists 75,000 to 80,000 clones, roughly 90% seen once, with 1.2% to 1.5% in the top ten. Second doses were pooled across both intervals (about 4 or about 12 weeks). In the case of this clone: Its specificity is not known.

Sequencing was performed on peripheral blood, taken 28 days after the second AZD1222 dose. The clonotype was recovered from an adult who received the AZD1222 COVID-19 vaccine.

CDR3 nucleotides: TGTGCCAGCAGCAAAGACCGAACAGGTCCGATAAACACTGAAGCTTTCTTT. This translates into CASSKDRTGPINTEAFF. The chain combines TRBV21-1 with TRBJ1-1; the D call TRBD1 from the table was never checked on the DNA. TRBV21-1 is marked as a pseudogene. This CDR3 is 17 amino acids long.